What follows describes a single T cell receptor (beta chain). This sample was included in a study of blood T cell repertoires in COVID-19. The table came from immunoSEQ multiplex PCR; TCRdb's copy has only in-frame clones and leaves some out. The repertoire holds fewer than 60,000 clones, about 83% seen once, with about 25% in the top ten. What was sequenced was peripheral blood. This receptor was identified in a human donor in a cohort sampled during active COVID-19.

The CDR3 reads CASRRTANRQETQYF. DNA for the CDR3: TGCGCCAGCAGACGGACAGCCAACCGACAAGAGACCCAGTACTTC. V and J are TRBV5-1 and TRBJ2-5; a weak D match, TRBD1 (6 bases). Germline V lookup: CDR1 SGHRS, CDR2 YFSETQ. The CDR3 totals 15 residues. The V gene lost 5 bases and the J gene lost 2 bases, with 16 bases spanning the gap.